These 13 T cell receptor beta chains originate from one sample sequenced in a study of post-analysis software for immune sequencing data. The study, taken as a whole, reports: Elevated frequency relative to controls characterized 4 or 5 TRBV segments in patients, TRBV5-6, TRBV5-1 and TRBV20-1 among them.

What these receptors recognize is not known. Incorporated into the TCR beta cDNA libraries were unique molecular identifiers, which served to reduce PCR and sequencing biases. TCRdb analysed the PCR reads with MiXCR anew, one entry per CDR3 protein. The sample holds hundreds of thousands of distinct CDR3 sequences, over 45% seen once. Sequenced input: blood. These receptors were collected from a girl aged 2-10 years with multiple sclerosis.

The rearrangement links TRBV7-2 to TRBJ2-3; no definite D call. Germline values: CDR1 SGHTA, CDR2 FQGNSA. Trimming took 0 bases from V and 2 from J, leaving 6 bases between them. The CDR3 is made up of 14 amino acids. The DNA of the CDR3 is TGTGCCAGCAGCTTAGCCAGGCTCACAGATACGCAGTATTTT. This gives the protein CASSLARLTDTQYF.

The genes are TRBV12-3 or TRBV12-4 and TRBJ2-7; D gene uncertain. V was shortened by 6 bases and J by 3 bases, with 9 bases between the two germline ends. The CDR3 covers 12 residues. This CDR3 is CASSPTYYEQYF. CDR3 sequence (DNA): TGTGCCAGCAGCCCTACGTACTACGAGCAGTACTTC.

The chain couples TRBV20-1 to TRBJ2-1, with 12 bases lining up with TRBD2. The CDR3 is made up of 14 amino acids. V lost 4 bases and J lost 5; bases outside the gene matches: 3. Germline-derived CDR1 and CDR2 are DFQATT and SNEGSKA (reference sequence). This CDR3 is CSAKTSGGNNEQFF. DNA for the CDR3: TGCAGTGCTAAGACTAGCGGGGGCAACAATGAGCAGTTCTTC.

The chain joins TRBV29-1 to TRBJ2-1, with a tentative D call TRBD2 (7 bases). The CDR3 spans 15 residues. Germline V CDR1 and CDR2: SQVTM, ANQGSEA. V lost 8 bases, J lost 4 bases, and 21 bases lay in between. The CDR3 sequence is CSSSLAGAGYNEQFF. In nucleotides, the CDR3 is TGCAGCTCCTCCTTGGCGGGGGCGGGGTACAATGAGCAGTTCTTC.

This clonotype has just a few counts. The CDR3 sequence is CAWSLGTVYNSPLHF. The CDR3 DNA sequence: TGTGCCTGGAGTTTAGGGACAGTCTATAATTCACCCCTCCACTTT. The chain has TRBV30 and TRBJ1-6; TRBD1 agrees at 7 bases. CDR3 length: 15 amino acids. Per germline, CDR1 GTSNPN and CDR2 SVGIG (reference sequence). Losses at the gene ends were 2 bases for V and 3 bases for J; bases not matched to a gene: 4.

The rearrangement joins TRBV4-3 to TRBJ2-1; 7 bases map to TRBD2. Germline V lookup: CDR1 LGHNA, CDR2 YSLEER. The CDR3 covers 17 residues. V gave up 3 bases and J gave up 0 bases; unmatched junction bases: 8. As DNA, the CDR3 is TGCGCCAGCAGCCAGACTAGCTTTGATTACTCCTACAATGAGCAGTTCTTC. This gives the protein CASSQTSFDYSYNEQFF.

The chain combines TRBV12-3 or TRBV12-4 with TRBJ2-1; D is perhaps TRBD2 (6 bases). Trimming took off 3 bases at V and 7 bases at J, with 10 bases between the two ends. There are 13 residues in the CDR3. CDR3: CASSFFSGNEQFF. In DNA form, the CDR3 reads TGTGCCAGCAGTTTCTTCAGCGGGAATGAGCAGTTCTTC.

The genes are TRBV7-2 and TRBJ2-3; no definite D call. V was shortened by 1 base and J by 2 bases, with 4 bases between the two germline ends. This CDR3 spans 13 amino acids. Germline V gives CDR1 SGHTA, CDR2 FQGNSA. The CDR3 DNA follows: TGTGCCAGCAGCTTAGTCTTCACAGATACGCAGTATTTT. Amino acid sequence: CASSLVFTDTQYF.

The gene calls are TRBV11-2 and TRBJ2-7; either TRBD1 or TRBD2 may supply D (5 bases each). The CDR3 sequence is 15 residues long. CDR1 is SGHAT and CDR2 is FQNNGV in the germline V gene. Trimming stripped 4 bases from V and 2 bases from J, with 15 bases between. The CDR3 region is CASSSIRDVAYEQYF. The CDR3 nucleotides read TGTGCCAGCAGCTCCATCCGGGACGTAGCCTACGAGCAGTACTTC.

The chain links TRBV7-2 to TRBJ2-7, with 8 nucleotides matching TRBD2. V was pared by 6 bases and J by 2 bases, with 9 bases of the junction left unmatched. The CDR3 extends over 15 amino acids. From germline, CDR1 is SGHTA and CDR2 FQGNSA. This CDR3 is CASSLGWRGAYEQYF. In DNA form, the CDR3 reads TGTGCCAGCAGTCTTGGTTGGCGGGGGGCCTACGAGCAGTACTTC.

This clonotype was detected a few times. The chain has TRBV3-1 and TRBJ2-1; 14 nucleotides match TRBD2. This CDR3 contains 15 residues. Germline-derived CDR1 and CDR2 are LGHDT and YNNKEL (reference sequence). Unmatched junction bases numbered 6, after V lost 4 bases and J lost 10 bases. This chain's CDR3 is CASSPGTSGSREQFF. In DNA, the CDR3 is TGTGCCAGCAGCCCCGGGACTAGCGGGAGTAGGGAGCAGTTCTTC.

The CDR3 protein is CSVGGLAGEGAKNIQYF. CDR3 coding DNA: TGCAGCGTTGGGGGACTAGCGGGAGAAGGGGCCAAAAACATTCAGTACTTC. This sequence joins TRBV29-1 and TRBJ2-4; 14 positions match TRBD2. The CDR3 loop spans 17 amino acids. Germline V gene data show CDR1 as SQVTM and CDR2 as ANQGSEA. Trimming took 4 bases from V and 1 from J; bases not matched to a gene: 6.

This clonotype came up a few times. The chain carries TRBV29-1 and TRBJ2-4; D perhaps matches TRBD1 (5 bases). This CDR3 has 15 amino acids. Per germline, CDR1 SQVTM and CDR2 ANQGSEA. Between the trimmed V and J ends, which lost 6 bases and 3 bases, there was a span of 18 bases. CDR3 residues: CSVILQGFGKNIQYF. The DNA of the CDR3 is TGCAGCGTCATCCTCCAGGGATTCGGCAAAAACATTCAGTACTTC.